This T cell receptor (beta chain) is from a study of blood T cells in healthy people across ages. PBMCs, at least 6 million per sample, were isolated. Total RNA, at least 5 micrograms per sample, was extracted from PBMCs. The study, taken as a whole, reports: Age brought a roughly linear fall in TCR beta diversity measured per million T cells. Diversity figures based on one million T cells were deemed too low.

As for this clonotype: As yet, its antigen is unknown.

A second PCR, run for roughly 7 to 11 cycles, used a sample-barcoded 5' primer plus a J-beta primer mix. Each CDR3 protein is one row after TCRdb ran MiXCR on the 5' RACE reads. This table has over 1.5 million distinct CDR3 sequences, around half appearing once. The CDR3 is made up of 15 amino acids. Looked up from germline, CDR1 is DFQATT and CDR2 is SNEGSKA (reference sequence). V gave up 0 bases and J gave up 1 base, with 13 bases separating them. Sequencing was performed on blood. This TCR was sampled from a woman aged 35 to 49 in good health. The chain uses TRBV20-1 and TRBJ2-7; D remains ambiguous. The CDR3 loop is CSARDSRLGSYEQYF. CDR3 nucleotide sequence: TGCAGTGCTAGAGACTCCCGGTTAGGGTCCTACGAGCAGTACTTC.